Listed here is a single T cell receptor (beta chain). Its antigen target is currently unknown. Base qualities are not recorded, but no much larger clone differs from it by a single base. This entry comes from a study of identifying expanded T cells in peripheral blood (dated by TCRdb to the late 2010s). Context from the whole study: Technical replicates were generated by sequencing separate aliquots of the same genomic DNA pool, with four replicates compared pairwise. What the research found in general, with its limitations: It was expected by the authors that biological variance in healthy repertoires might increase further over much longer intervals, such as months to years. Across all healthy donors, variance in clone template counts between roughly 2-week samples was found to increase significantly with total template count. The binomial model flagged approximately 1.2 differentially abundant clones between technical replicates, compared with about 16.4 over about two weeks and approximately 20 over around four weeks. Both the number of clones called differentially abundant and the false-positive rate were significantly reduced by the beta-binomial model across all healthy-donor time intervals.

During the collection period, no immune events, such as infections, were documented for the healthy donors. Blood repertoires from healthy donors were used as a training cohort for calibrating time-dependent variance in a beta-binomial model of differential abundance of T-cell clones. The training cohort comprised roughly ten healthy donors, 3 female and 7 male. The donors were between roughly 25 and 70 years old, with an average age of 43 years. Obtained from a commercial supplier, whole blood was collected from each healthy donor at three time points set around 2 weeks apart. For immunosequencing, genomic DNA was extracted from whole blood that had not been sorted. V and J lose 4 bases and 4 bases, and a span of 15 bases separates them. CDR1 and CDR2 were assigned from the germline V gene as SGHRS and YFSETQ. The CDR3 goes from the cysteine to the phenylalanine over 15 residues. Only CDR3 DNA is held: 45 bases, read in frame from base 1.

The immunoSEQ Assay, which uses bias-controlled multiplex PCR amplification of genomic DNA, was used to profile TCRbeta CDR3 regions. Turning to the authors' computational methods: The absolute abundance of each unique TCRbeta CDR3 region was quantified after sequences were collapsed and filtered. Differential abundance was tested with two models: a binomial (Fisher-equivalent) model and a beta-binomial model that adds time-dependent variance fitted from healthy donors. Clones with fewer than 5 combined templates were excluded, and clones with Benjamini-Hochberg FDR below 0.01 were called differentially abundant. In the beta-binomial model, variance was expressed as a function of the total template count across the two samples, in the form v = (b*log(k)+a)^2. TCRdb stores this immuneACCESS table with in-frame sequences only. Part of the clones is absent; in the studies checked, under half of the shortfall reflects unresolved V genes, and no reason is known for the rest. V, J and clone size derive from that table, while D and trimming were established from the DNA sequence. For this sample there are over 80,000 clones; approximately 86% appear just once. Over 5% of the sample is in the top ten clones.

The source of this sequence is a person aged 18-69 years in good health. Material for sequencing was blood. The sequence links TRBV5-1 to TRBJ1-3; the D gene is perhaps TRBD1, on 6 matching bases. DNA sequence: TGCGCCAGCAGCGAGAGGGGGGGTCCCGGAAACACCATATATTTT. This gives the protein CASSERGGPGNTIYF.